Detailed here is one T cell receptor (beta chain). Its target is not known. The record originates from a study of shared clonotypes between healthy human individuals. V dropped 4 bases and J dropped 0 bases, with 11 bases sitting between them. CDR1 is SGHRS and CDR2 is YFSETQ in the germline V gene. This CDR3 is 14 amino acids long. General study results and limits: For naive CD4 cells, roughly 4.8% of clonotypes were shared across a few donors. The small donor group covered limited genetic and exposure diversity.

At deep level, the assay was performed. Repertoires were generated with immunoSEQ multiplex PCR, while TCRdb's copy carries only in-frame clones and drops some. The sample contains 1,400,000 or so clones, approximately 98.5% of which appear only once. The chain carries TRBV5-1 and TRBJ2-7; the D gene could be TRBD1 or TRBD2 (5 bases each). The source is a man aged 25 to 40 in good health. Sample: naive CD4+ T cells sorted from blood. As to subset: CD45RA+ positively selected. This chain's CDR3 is CASSPGDLSYEQYF. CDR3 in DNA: TGCGCCAGCAGCCCTGGGGACCTCTCCTACGAGCAGTACTTC.